Described below is a single T cell receptor beta chain sequence and its context. Its antigen is unknown. cDNA serving as the sequencing template came from extracted, reverse transcribed RNA. Some clones are missing from TCRdb's copy, which holds only in-frame ones; the method was immunoSEQ multiplex PCR. The table includes about 200,000 clones, over 60% detected once. Described treatment: oral pan-JAK inhibitor, 5-10 mg twice daily. Samples from alopecia areata patients were lesional scalp punch biopsies and peripheral blood. Germline V gives CDR1 KGHSH, CDR2 LQKENI. The CDR3 sequence is 15 residues long. V was cut by 2 bases and J by 3 bases, with 10 bases left in between. The data derive from a study of CD8+ T cells in alopecia areata. The overall study: Treated patients took oral tofacitinib at 5 to 10 mg twice daily. Patients given treatment had severity scored by the percentage of scalp area affected. Study results and caveats: Numerous clones, expanded in lesions, remained in scalp and blood during tofacitinib.

The sequencing used CD4+ T cells sorted from blood, collected at week 4, from a patient treated with tofacitinib. The source of this sequence is a human donor with alopecia areata. The chain joins TRBV18 to TRBJ1-4; D gene unclear. DNA for the CDR3: TGTGCCAGCTCACCATCGGTGGACTCTAATGAAAAACTGTTTTTT. It yields the protein CASSPSVDSNEKLFF.